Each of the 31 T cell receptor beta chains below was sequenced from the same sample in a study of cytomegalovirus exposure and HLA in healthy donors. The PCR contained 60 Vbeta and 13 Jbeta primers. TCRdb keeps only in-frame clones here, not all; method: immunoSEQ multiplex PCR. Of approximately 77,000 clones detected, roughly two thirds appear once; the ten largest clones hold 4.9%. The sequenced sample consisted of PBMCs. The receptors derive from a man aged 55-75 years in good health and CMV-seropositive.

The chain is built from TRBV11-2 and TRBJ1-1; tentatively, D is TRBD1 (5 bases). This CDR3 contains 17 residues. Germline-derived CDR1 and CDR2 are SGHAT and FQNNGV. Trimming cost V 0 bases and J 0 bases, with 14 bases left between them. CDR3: CASSLELGGAMNTEAFF. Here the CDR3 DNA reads TGTGCCAGCAGCTTAGAACTAGGAGGGGCCATGAACACTGAAGCTTTCTTT. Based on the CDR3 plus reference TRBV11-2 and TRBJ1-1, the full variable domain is EAGVAQSPRYKIIEKRQSVAFWCNPISGHATLYWYQQILGQGPKLLIQFQNNGVVDDSQLPKDRFSAERLKGVDSTLKIQPAKLEDSAVYLCASSLELGGAMNTEAFFGQGTRLTVV.

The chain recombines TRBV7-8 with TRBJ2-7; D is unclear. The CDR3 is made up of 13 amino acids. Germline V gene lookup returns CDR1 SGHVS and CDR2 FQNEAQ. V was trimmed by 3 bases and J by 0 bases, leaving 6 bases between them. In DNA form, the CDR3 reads TGTGCCAGCAGCTTGGGCTTCTCCTACGAGCAGTACTTC. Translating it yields CASSLGFSYEQYF.

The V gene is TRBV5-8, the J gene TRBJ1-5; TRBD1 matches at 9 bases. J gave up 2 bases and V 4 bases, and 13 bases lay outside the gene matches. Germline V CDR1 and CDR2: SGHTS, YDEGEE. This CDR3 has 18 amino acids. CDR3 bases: TGTGCCAGCAGCCTCCTCTTACAGGGGGCGGGGGGCAATCAGCCCCAGCATTTT. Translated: CASSLLLQGAGGNQPQHF.

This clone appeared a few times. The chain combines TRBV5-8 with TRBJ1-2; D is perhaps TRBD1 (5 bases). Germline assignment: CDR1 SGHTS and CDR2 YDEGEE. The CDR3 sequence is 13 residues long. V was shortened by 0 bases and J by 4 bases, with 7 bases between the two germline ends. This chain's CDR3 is CASSLEGLYGYTF. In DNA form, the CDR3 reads TGTGCCAGCAGCTTGGAGGGGCTCTATGGCTACACCTTC.

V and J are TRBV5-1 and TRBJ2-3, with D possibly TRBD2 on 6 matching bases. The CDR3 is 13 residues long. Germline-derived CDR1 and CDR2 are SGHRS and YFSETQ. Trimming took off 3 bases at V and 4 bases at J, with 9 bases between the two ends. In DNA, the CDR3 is TGCGCCAGCAGCTCCCGGGGGTCAGATACGCAGTATTTT. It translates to CASSSRGSDTQYF.

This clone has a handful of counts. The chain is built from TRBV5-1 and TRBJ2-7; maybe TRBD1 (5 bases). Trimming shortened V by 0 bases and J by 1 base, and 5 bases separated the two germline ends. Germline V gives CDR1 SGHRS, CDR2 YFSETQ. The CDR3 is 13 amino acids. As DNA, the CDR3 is TGCGCCAGCAGCTTGGGACAGTCCTACGAGCAGTACTTC. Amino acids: CASSLGQSYEQYF.

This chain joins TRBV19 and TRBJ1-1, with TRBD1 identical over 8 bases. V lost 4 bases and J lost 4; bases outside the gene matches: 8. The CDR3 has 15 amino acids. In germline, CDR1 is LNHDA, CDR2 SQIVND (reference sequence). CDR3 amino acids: CASSTGQGSGTEAFF. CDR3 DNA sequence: TGTGCCAGTAGTACAGGACAGGGTTCGGGCACTGAAGCTTTCTTT.

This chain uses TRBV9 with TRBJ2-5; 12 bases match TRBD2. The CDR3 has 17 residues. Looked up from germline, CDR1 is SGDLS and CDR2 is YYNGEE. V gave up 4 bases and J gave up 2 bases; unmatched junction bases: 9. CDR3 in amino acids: CASSSPRTSGVQETQYF. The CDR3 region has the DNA TGTGCCAGCAGCTCACCCCGGACTAGCGGGGTTCAAGAGACCCAGTACTTC.

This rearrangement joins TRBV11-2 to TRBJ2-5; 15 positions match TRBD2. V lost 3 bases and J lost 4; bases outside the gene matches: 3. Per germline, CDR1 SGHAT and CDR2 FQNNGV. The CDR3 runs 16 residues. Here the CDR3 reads CASSLGLAGGRETQYF. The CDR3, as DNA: TGTGCCAGCAGCTTGGGACTAGCGGGAGGTCGAGAGACCCAGTACTTC.

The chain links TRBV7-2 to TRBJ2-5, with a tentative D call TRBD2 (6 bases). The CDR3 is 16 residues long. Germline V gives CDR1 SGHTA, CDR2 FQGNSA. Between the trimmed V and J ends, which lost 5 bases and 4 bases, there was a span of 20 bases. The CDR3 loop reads CASSQNTHGRGETQYF. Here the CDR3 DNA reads TGTGCCAGCAGCCAGAACACGCACGGGCGGGGAGAGACCCAGTACTTC.

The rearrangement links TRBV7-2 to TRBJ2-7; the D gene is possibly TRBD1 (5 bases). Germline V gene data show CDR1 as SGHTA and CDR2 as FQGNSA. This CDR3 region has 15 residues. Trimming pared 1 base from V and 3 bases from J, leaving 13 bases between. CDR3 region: CASSLVVQAVYEQYF. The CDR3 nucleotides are TGTGCCAGCAGCTTAGTGGTACAGGCCGTCTACGAGCAGTACTTC. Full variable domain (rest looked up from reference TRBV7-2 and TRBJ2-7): GAGVSQSPSNKVTEKGKDVELRCDPISGHTALYWYRQSLGQGLEFLIYFQGNSAPDKSGLPSDRFSAERTGGSVSTLTIQRTQQEDSAVYLCASSLVVQAVYEQYFGPGTRLTVT.

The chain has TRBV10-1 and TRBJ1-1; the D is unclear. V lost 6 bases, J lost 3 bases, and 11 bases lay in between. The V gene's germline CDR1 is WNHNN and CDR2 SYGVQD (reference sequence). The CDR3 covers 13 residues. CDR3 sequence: CASSLGGDTEAFF. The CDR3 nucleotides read TGCGCCAGCAGCCTAGGCGGGGACACTGAAGCTTTCTTT.

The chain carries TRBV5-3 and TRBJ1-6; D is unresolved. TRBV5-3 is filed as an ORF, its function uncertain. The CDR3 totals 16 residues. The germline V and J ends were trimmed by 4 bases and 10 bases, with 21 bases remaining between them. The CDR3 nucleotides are TGTGCCAGAAGCCGAGATGATAACGGGAGATGGTCACCCCTCCACTTT. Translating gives CARSRDDNGRWSPLHF.

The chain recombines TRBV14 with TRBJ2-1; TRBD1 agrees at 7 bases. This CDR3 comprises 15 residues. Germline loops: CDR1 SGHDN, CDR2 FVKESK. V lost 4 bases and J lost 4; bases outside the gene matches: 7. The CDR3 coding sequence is TGTGCCAGCAGCCTCGGGACAGTCCCGTACAATGAGCAGTTCTTC. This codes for CASSLGTVPYNEQFF. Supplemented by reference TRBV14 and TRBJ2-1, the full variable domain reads EAGVTQFPSHSVIEKGQTVTLRCDPISGHDNLYWYRRVMGKEIKFLLHFVKESKQDESGMPNNRFLAERTGGTYSTLKVQPAELEDSGVYFCASSLGTVPYNEQFFGPGTRLTVL.

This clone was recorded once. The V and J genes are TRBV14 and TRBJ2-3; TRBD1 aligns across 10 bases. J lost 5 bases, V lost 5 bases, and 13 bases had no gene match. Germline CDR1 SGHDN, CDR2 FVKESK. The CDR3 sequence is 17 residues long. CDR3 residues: CASSFRPGQGFIDTQYF. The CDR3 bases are TGTGCCAGCAGCTTTAGACCGGGACAGGGGTTTATAGATACGCAGTATTTT.

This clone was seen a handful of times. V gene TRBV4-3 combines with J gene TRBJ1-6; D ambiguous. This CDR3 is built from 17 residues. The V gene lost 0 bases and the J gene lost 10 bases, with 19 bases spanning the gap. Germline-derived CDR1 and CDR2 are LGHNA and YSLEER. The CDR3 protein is CASSQDLDGGYRSPLHF. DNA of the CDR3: TGCGCCAGCAGCCAAGATTTAGACGGAGGTTATCGATCACCCCTCCACTTT.

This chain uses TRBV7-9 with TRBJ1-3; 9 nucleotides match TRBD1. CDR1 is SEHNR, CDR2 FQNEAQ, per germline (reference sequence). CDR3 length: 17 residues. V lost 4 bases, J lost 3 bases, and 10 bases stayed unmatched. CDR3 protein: CASSSNRDRVNGNTIYF. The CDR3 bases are TGTGCCAGCAGCTCGAATAGGGACAGGGTAAATGGAAACACCATATATTTT.

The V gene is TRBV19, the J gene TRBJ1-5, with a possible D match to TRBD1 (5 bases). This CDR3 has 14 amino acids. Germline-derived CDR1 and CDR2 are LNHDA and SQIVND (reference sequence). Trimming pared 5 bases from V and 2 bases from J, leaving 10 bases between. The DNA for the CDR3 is TGTGCCAGTAGTCCAGAAGGGGGCAATCAGCCCCAGCATTTT. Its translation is CASSPEGGNQPQHF. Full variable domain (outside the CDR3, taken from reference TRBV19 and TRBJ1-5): DGGITQSPKYLFRKEGQNVTLSCEQNLNHDAMYWYRQDPGQGLRLIYYSQIVNDFQKGDIAEGYSVSREKKESFPLTVTSAQKNPTAFYLCASSPEGGNQPQHFGDGTRLSIL.

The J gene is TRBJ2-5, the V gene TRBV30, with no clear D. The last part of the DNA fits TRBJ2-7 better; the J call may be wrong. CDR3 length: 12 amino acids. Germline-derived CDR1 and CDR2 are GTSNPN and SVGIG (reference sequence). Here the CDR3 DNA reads TGTGCCTGGAGTGTCATCTCCTACGAGCAGTACTTC. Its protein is CAWSVISYEQYF.

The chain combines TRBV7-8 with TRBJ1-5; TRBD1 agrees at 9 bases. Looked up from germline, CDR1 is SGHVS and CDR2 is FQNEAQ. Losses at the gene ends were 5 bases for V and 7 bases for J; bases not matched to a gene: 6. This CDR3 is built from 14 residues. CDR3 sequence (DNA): TGTGCCAGCAGCGGCACAGGGGGCAGGCAGCCCCAGCATTTT. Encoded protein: CASSGTGGRQPQHF. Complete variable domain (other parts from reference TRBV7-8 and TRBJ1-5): GAGVSQSPRYKVAKRGQDVALRCDPISGHVSLFWYQQALGQGPEFLTYFQNEAQLDKSGLPSDRFFAERPEGSVSTLKIQRTQQEDSAVYLCASSGTGGRQPQHFGDGTRLSIL.

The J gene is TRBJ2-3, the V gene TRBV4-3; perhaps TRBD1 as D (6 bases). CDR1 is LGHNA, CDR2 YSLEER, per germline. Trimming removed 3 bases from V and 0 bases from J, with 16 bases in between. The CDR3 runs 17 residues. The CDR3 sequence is CASSHSTGLSSTDTQYF. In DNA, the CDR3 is TGCGCCAGCAGCCATTCGACAGGCCTATCTAGCACAGATACGCAGTATTTT.

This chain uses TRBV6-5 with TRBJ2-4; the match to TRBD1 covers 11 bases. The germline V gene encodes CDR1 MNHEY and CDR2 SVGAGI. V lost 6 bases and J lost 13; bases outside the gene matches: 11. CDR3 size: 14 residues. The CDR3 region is CASRDSGTGGPQYF. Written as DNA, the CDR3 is TGTGCCAGCAGAGACTCCGGGACAGGGGGTCCGCAGTACTTC.

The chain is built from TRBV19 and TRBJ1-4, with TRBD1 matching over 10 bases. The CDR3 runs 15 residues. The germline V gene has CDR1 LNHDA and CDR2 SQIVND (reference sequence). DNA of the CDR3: TGTGGCACCGGGACAGGGGAGAGTGGGAATGAAAAACTGTTTTTT. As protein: CGTGTGESGNEKLFF.

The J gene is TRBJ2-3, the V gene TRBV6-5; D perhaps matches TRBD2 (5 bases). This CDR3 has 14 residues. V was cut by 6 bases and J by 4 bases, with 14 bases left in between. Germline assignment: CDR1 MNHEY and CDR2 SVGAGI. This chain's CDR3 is CASSRGGVADTQYF. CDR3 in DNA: TGTGCCAGCAGCAGAGGAGGAGTGGCAGATACGCAGTATTTT.

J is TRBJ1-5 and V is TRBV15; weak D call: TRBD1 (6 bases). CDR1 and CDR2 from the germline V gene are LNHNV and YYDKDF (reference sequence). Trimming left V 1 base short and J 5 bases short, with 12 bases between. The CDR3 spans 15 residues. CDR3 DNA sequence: TGTGCCACCAGCAGAGTCAGGGGTGTAGATCAGCCCCAGCATTTT. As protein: CATSRVRGVDQPQHF.

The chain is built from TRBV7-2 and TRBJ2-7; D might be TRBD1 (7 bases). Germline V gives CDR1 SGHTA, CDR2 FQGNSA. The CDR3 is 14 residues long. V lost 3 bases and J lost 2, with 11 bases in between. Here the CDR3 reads CASSFQGGTYEQYF. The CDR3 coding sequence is TGTGCCAGCAGCTTCCAGGGGGGCACCTACGAGCAGTACTTC.

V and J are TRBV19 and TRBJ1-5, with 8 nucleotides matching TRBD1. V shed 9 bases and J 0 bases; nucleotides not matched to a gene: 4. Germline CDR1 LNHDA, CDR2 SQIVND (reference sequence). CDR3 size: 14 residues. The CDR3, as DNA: TGTGCCAGCACCGACAGGGGTAGCAATCAGCCCCAGCATTTT. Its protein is CASTDRGSNQPQHF. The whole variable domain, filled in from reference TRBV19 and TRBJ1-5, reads DGGITQSPKYLFRKEGQNVTLSCEQNLNHDAMYWYRQDPGQGLRLIYYSQIVNDFQKGDIAEGYSVSREKKESFPLTVTSAQKNPTAFYLCASTDRGSNQPQHFGDGTRLSIL.

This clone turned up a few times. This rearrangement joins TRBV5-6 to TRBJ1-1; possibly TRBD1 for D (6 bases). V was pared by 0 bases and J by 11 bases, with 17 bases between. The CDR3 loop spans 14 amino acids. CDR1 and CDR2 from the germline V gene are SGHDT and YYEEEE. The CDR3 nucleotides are TGTGCCAGCAGCTTGGGTGGCCCGACAGGTTGGGCTTTCTTT. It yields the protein CASSLGGPTGWAFF.

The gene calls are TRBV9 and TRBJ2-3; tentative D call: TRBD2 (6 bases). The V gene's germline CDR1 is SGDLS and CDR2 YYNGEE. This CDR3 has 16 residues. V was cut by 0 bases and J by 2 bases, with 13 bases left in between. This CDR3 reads CASSVGISGHTDTQYF. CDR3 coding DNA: TGTGCCAGCAGCGTAGGGATTAGCGGACACACAGATACGCAGTATTTT.

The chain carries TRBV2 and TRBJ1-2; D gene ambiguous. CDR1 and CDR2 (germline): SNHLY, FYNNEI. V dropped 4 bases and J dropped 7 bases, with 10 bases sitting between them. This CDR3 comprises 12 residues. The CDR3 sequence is CASSGGGPGYTF. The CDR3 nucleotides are TGTGCCAGCAGTGGGGGAGGGCCTGGCTACACCTTC.

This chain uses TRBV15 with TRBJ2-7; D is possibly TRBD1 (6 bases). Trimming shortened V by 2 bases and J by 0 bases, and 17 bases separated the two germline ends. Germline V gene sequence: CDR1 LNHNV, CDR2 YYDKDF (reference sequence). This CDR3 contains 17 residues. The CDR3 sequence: CATSRPSIRGISYEQYF. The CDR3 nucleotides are TGTGCCACCAGCAGACCTTCGATCAGGGGAATCTCCTACGAGCAGTACTTC. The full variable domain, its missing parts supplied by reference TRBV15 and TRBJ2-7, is DAMVIQNPRYQVTQFGKPVTLSCSQTLNHNVMYWYQQKSSQAPKLLFHYYDKDFNNEADTPDNFQSRRPNTSFCFLDIRSPGLGDTAMYLCATSRPSIRGISYEQYFGPGTRLTVT.